The 8 T cell receptor beta chains presented below share a single source sample, sequenced in a study of CD8 T cells in ankylosing spondylitis. TCRdb passed the 5' RACE reads through MiXCR, listing each CDR3 protein once. This table has 150,000 or so distinct CDR3 sequences, about a sixth appearing once. Source material: blood, either unsorted or a sorted T cell fraction (not recorded which). The origin of the receptors is a male donor with ankylosing spondylitis or in good health (not recorded which).

This clonotype was detected only a few times. The chain joins TRBV15 to TRBJ2-7; maybe TRBD1 (6 bases). The length of the CDR3 is 13 residues. Germline V lookup: CDR1 LNHNV, CDR2 YYDKDF (reference sequence). Trimming left V 4 bases short and J 3 bases short, with 10 bases between. The CDR3 region is CATSINRDYEQYF. CDR3 DNA: TGTGCCACCAGCATTAACAGGGACTACGAGCAGTACTTC.

In its sample, this clonotype was seen many times. The genes are TRBV5-1 and TRBJ2-7; no firm D call. V was shortened by 5 bases and J by 5 bases, with 11 bases between the two germline ends. Per the germline V gene, CDR1 is SGHRS and CDR2 is YFSETQ. The CDR3 runs to 12 residues. For the CDR3, the DNA is TGCGCCAGCAGGTCCCGGACGAACGAGCAGTACTTC. Its protein is CASRSRTNEQYF.

This clonotype showed up many times. The chain uses TRBV7-9 and TRBJ2-1; D is undetermined. Germline values: CDR1 SEHNR, CDR2 FQNEAQ (reference sequence). This CDR3 comprises 14 residues. Between the trimmed V and J ends, which lost 1 base and 3 bases, there was a span of 7 bases. The CDR3 region has the DNA TGTGCCAGCAGCTTAGATTCGGGCTACAATGAGCAGTTCTTC. Protein product: CASSLDSGYNEQFF.

This clonotype was seen at least ten times. The J gene is TRBJ2-7, the V gene TRBV20-1, with 13 bases lining up with TRBD2. The V gene's germline CDR1 is DFQATT and CDR2 SNEGSKA (reference sequence). J was trimmed by 5 bases and V by 6 bases; bases with no gene match: 7. The CDR3 runs 14 residues. The CDR3 coding sequence is TGCAGTGCGGGGGGACTAGCGGGAAGCCACGAGCAGTACTTC. It codes for CSAGGLAGSHEQYF.

The chain uses TRBV9 and TRBJ2-7; possible D gene TRBD1, 5 bases. CDR1 SGDLS and CDR2 YYNGEE come from the germline V gene. Trimming shortened V by 4 bases and J by 5 bases, and 10 bases separated the two germline ends. This CDR3 contains 12 residues. The CDR3 sequence: CASSPRVHEQYF. As DNA, the CDR3 is TGTGCCAGCAGCCCCAGGGTCCACGAGCAGTACTTC.

Concerning this clonotype itself: A junction boundary mismatches the germline segment, possibly from a read error. J is TRBJ1-1 and V is TRBV2; possible D gene TRBD1, 5 bases. Per germline, CDR1 SNHLY and CDR2 FYNNEI. This CDR3 contains 13 residues. In DNA form, the CDR3 reads TGTACCAGCACGCCTCAGGGGAACACTGAAGCTTTCTTT. Translating it yields CTSTPQGNTEAFF.

In regard to this clonotype: A single base separates this from a much larger clone, so it may be a read error. The CDR3 loop reads CPSSRDTATNTGELFF. DNA of the CDR3: TGCCCCAGCAGCAGGGACACCGCTACGAACACCGGGGAGCTGTTTTTT. V and J are TRBV5-1 and TRBJ2-2; a weak D match, TRBD1 (6 bases). The length of the CDR3 is 16 residues. Germline V gene lookup returns CDR1 SGHRS and CDR2 YFSETQ.

This clonotype has ten or more counts. This chain connects TRBV29-1 to TRBJ2-7; TRBD1 matches at 10 bases. CDR3 size: 14 residues. Looked up from germline, CDR1 is SQVTM and CDR2 is ANQGSEA. Trimming took 3 bases from V and 4 from J; bases not matched to a gene: 6. CDR3 sequence reads: CSVEPGQGQYEQYF. DNA for the CDR3: TGCAGCGTTGAGCCGGGACAGGGGCAATACGAGCAGTACTTC.